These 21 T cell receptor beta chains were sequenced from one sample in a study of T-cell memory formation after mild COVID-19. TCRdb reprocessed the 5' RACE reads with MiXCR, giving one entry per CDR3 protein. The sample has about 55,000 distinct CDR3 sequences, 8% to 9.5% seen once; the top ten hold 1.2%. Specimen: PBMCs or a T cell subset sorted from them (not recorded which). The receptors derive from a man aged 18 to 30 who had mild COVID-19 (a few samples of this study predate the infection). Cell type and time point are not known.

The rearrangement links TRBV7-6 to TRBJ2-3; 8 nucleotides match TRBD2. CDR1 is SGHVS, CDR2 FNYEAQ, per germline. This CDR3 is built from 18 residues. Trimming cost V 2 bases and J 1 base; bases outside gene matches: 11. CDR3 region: CASSLTPRSSGGTDTQYF. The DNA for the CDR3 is TGTGCCAGCAGCTTAACCCCTCGGAGTAGCGGGGGCACAGATACGCAGTATTTT.

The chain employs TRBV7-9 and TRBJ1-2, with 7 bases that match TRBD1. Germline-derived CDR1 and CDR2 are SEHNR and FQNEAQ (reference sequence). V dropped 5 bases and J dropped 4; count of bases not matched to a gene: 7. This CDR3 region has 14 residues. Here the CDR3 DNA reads TGTGCCAGCAGCCGACAGGGCAAGGCCTATGGCTACACCTTC. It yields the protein CASSRQGKAYGYTF. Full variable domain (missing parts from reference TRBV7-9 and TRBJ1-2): DTGVSQNPRHKITKRGQNVTFRCDPISEHNRLYWYRQTLGQGPEFLTYFQNEAQLEKSRLLSDRFSAERPKGSFSTLEIQRTEQGDSAMYLCASSRQGKAYGYTFGSGTRLTVV.

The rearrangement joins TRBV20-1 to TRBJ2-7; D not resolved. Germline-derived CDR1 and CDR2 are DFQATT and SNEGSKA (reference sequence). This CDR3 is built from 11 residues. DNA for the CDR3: TGCAGCGGTGGCTCGCCGTCCGAGCAGTACTTC. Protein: CSGGSPSEQYF.

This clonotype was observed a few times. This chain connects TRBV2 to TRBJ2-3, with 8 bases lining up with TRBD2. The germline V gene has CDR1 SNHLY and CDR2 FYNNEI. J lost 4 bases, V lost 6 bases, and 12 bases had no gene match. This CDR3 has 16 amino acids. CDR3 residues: CASRRETSVQSDTQYF. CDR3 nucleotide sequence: TGTGCCAGCAGGAGGGAGACTAGCGTTCAATCAGATACGCAGTATTTT.

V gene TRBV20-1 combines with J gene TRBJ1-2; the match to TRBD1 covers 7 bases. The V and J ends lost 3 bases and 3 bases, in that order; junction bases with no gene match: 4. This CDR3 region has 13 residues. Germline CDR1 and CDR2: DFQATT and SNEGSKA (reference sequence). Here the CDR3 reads CSASPTGDYGYTF. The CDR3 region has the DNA TGCAGTGCTAGCCCAACAGGGGACTATGGCTACACCTTC.

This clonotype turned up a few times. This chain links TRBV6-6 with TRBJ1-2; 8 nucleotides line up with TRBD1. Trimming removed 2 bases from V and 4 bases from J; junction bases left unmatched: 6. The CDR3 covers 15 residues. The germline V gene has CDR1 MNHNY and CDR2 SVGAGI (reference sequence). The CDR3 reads CASSYEPGQVYGYTF. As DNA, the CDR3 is TGTGCCAGCAGTTACGAACCGGGACAGGTCTATGGCTACACCTTC.

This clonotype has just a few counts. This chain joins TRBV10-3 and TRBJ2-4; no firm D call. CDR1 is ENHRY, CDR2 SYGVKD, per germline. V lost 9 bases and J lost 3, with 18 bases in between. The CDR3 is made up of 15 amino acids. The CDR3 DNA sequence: TGTGCCATGCCCGAGGAATGGCACAACAAAAACATTCAGTACTTC. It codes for CAMPEEWHNKNIQYF.

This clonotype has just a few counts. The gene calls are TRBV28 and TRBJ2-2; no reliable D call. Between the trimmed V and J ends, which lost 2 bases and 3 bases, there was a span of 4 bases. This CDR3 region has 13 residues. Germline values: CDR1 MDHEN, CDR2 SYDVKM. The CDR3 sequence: CASSLPHTGELFF. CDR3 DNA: TGTGCCAGCAGTTTACCCCACACCGGGGAGCTGTTTTTT.

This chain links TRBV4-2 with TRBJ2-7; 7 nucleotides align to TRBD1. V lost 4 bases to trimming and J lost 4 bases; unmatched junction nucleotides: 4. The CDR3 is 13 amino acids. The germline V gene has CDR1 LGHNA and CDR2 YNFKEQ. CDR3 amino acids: CASSPAGGYEQYV. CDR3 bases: TGTGCCAGCAGCCCCGCAGGGGGATACGAGCAGTACGTC.

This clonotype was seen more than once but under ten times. Here the CDR3 DNA reads TGTGCCAGCAGCCGGAAGGGGGCAGGGAGGGAGACCGGGGAGCTGTTTTTT. It is translated as CASSRKGAGRETGELFF. The chain employs TRBV4-2 and TRBJ2-2, with D possibly being TRBD1 or TRBD2 (7 bases each). The V gene lost 4 bases and the J gene lost 5 bases, with 20 bases spanning the gap. Germline CDR1 LGHNA, CDR2 YNFKEQ. This CDR3 is 17 amino acids long.

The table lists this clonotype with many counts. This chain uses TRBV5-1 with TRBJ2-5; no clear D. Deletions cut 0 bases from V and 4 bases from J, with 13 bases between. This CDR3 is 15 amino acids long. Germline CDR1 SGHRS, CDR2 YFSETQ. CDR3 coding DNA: TGCGCCAGCAGCTTGGCCAACGAGTGGGGAGAGACCCAGTACTTC. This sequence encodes CASSLANEWGETQYF.

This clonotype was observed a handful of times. The CDR3 coding sequence is TGTGCCAGCAGCCAACTCGATCAGGGGACAGGGGGTGACCCCCAGCATTTT. Residues: CASSQLDQGTGGDPQHF. The chain carries TRBV4-2 and TRBJ1-5; 11 bases map to TRBD1. Germline V CDR1 and CDR2: LGHNA, YNFKEQ. With V trimmed by 2 bases and J by 10 bases, 13 bases remained unmatched. There are 17 residues in the CDR3.

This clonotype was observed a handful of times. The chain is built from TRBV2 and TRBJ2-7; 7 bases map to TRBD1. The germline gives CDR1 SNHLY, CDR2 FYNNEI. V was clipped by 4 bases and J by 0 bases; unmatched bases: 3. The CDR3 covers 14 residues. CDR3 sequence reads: CASSATGVSYEQYV. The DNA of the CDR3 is TGTGCCAGCAGTGCCACAGGGGTCTCCTACGAGCAGTACGTC.

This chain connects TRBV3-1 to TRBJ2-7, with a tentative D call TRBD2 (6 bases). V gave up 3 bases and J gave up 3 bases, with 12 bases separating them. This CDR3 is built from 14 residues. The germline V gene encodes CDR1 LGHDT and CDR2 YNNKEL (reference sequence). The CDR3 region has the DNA TGTGCCAGCAGCCAGACCGGGGGTGTCTACGAGCAGTACTTC. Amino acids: CASSQTGGVYEQYF.

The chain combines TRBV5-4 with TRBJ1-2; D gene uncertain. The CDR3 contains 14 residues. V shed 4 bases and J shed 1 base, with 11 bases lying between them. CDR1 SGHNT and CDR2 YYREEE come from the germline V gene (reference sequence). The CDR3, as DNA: TGTGCCAGCAGCCCAAGCCGGGATAACTATGGCTACACCTTC. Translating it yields CASSPSRDNYGYTF.

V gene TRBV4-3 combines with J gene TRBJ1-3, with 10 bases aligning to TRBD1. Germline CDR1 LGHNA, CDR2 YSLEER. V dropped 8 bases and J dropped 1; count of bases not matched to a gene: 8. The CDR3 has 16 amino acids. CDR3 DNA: TGCGCCAGCTTGCCGGGACAGGGGATGTCTGGAAACACCATATATTTT. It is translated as CASLPGQGMSGNTIYF.

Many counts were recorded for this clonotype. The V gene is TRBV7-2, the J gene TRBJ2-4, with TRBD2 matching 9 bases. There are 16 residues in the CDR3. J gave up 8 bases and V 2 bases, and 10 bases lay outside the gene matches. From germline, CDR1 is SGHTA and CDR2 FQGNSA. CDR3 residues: CASSLLRSGGMDIQYF. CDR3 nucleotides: TGTGCCAGCAGCTTACTACGTAGCGGGGGTATGGACATTCAGTACTTC.

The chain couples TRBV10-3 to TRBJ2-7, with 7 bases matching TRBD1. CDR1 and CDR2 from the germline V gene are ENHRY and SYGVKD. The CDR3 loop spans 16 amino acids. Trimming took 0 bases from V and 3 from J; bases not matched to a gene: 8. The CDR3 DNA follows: TGTGCCATCAGTGAGTCCCTGGAGACAGGGAACTACGAGCAGTACGTC. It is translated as CAISESLETGNYEQYV.

The CDR3 sequence: CASSHSSGGLSGANVLTF. CDR3 DNA: TGTGCCAGCAGCCACTCTAGCGGGGGTCTCTCTGGGGCCAACGTCCTGACTTTC. The J gene is TRBJ2-6, the V gene TRBV3-1; TRBD2 aligns across 10 bases. Germline V gene lookup returns CDR1 LGHDT and CDR2 YNNKEL (reference sequence). Losses at the gene ends were 3 bases for V and 0 bases for J; bases not matched to a gene: 5. CDR3 length: 18 amino acids.

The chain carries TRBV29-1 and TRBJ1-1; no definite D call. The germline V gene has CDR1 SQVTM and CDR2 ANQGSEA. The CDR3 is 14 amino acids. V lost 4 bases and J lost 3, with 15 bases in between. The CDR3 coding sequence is TGCAGCGTTGGACGTTTGGATGGGTACACTGAAGCTTTCTTT. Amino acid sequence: CSVGRLDGYTEAFF. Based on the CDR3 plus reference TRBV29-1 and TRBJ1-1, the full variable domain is SAVISQKPSRDICQRGTSLTIQCQVDSQVTMMFWYRQQPGQSLTLIATANQGSEATYESGFVIDKFPISRPNLTFSTLTVSNMSPEDSSIYLCSVGRLDGYTEAFFGQGTRLTVV.

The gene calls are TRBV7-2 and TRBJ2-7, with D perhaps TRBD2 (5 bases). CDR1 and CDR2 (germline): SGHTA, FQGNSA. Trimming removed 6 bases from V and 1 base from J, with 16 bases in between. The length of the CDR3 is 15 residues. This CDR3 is CASSSSWTVSYEQYF. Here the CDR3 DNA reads TGTGCCAGCAGTTCCTCATGGACTGTATCCTACGAGCAGTACTTC.